This T cell receptor (beta chain) was retrieved from a study of OX40 agonist ivuxolimab in advanced cancers. General observations from the study: In general, CD8+ T cells held more expanded clones than CD4+ did, on average.

Measured with immunoSEQ multiplex PCR; TCRdb has only the in-frame clones, and not every one. Of about 54,000 clones in the sample, around 89% were seen once. Trimming stripped 3 bases from V and 7 bases from J, with 16 bases between. The CDR3 consists of 15 residues. Germline V gives CDR1 MGHRA, CDR2 YSYEKL. Autoimmune disease history or systemic immunosuppression was exclusionary. As concerns this clone: Antigen: not known.

The V gene is TRBV4-1, the J gene TRBJ2-1; D call uncertain. The clonotype originates from an adult with an advanced solid tumor such as melanoma, head and neck, liver or kidney cancer. This specimen consisted of CD4+ or CD8+ T cells sorted from blood, obtained in a trial of the OX40 agonist ivuxolimab. The CDR3 DNA follows: TGCGCCAGCAGCCAGCCTAGGGTTGTTGGGAATGAGCAGTTCTTC. Protein sequence: CASSQPRVVGNEQFF.